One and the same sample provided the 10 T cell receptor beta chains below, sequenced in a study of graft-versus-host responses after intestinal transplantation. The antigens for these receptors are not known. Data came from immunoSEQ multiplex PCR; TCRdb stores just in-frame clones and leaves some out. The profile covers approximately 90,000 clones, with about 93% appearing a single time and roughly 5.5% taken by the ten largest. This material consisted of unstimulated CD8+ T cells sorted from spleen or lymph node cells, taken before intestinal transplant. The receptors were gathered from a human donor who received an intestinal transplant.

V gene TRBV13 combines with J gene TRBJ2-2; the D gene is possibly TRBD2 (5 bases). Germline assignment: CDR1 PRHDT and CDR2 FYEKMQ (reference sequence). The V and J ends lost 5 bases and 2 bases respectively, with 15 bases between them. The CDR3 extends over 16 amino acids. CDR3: CASSPFERLNTGELFF. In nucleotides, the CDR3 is TGTGCCAGCAGCCCGTTCGAGCGGTTAAACACCGGGGAGCTGTTTTTT.

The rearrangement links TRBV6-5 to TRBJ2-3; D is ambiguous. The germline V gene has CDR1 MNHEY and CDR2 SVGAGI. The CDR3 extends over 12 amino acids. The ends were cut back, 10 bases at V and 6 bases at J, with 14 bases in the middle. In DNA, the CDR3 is TGTGCCACCTCCACAGCGACGGATACGCAGTATTTT. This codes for CATSTATDTQYF.

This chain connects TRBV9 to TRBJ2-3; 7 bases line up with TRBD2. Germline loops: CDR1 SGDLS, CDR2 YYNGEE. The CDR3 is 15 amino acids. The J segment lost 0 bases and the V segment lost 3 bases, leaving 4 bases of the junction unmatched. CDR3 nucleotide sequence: TGTGCCAGCAGCGGAACTAGCGCTAGCACAGATACGCAGTATTTT. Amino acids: CASSGTSASTDTQYF.

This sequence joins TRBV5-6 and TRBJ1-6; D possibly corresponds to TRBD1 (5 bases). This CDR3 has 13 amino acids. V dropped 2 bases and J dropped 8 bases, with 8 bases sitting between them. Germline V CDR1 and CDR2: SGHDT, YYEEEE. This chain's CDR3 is CASSLDSDSPLHF. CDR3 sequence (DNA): TGTGCCAGCAGCTTAGACAGTGATTCACCCCTCCACTTT.

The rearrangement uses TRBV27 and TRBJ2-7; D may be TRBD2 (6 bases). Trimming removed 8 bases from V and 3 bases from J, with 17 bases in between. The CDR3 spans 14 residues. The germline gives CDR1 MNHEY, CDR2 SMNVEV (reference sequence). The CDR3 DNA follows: TGTGCCAGCGGTTGGAGGGACCCTTTCTACGAGCAGTACTTC. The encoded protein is CASGWRDPFYEQYF.

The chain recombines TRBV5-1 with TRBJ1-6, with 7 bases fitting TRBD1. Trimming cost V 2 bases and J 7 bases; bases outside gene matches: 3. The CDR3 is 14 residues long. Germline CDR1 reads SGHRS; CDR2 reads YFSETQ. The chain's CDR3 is CASSFTGANSPLHF. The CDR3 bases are TGCGCCAGCAGCTTTACAGGGGCCAATTCACCCCTCCACTTT.

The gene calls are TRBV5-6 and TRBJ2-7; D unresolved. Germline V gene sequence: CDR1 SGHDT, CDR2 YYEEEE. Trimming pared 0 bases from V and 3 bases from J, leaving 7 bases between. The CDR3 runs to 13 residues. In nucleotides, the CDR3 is TGTGCCAGCAGCTTGGTACAGCACTACGAGCAGTACTTC. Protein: CASSLVQHYEQYF.

CDR3 sequence reads: CASSLLEETQYF. CDR3 in DNA: TGTGCCAGCAGTCTCCTCGAAGAGACCCAGTACTTC. The chain is built from TRBV7-6 and TRBJ2-5; D ambiguous. Germline V CDR1 and CDR2: SGHVS, FNYEAQ. Trimming took off 6 bases at V and 3 bases at J, with 8 bases between the two ends. The CDR3 is 12 amino acids.

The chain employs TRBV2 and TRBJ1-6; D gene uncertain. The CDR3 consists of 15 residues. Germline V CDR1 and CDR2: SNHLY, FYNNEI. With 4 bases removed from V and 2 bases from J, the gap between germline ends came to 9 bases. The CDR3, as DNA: TGTGCCAGCAGTGGGACGGACGCCTATAATTCACCCCTCCACTTT. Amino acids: CASSGTDAYNSPLHF.

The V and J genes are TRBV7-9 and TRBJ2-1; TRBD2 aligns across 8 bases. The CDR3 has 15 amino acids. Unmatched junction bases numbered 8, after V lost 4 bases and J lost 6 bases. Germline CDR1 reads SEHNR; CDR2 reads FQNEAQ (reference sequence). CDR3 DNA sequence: TGTGCCAGCAGCTACAGCGGGAGATTTGGCAATGAGCAGTTCTTC. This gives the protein CASSYSGRFGNEQFF.